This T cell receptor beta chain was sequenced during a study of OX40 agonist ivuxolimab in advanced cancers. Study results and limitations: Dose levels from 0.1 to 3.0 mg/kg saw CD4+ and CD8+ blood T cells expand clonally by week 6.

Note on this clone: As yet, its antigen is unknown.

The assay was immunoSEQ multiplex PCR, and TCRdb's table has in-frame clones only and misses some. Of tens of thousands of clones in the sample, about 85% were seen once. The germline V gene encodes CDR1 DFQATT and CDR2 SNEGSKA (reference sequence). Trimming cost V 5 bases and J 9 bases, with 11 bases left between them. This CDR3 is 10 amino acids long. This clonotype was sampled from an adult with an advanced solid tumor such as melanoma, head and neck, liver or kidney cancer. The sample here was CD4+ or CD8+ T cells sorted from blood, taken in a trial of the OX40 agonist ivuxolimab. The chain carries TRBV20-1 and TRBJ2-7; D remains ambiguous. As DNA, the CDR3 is TGCAGTGCTGGTCCGGGTGGGCAGTACTTC. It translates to CSAGPGGQYF.